This is a list of T cell receptor beta chains from one sample in a study of cytomegalovirus exposure and HLA in healthy donors. Libraries were prepared by immunoSEQ multiplex PCR; TCRdb keeps only in-frame clonotypes and omits some of them. This sample yields some 290,000 clones, of which 88% are seen a single time; around 0.91% belongs to the top ten. The sequenced sample was PBMCs. These receptors all come from a man aged 30-40 years in good health and CMV-seronegative. Each CDR3 is given with its conserved first and last residue. The D gene is left open where the match is weak. Expanded clones are given a class, and other clones once, few, many or no size at all.

>TRBV4-1|TRBJ1-1|-|-
CASSYSFPGTEAFF
TGCGCCAGCAGCTACAGCTTTCCGGGGACTGAAGCTTTCTTT
>TRBV13|TRBJ2-7|-|-
CASSLGQRLSYEQYF
TGTGCCAGCAGCTTAGGACAACGCCTCTCATACGAGCAGTACTTC
>TRBV4-1|TRBJ1-6|TRBD1|few
CASRPDRGLYSPLHF
TGCGCCAGCAGACCGGACAGGGGATTGTACTCACCCCTCCACTTT
>TRBV5-5|TRBJ1-3|-|-
CASSYSSVSGNTIYF
TGTGCCAGCAGCTATTCTTCGGTTTCGGGAAACACCATATATTTT
>TRBV10-3|TRBJ2-5|TRBD1|-
CAIRETGDQETQYF
TGTGCCATCAGAGAAACAGGGGACCAAGAGACCCAGTACTTC
>TRBV7-8|TRBJ2-7|-|-
CASSLELQNSYEQYF
TGTGCCAGCAGCTTAGAATTGCAGAACTCCTACGAGCAGTACTTC
>TRBV28|TRBJ1-5|-|-
CASSLYLPQQSVGQPQHF
TGTGCCAGCAGTTTATACCTCCCCCAACAGTCCGTCGGTCAGCCCCAGCATTTT
>TRBV5-1|TRBJ2-7|-|once
CASSLMGAYYEQYF
TGCGCCAGCAGCTTGATGGGAGCTTATTACGAGCAGTACTTC
>TRBV15|TRBJ2-3|TRBD1|-
CATSRDRDRGHHTQYF
TGTGCCACCAGCAGAGACCGGGACAGGGGACATCATACGCAGTATTTT
>TRBV7-6|TRBJ2-7|TRBD1|-
CASSSGQGNHEQYF
TGTGCCAGCAGCTCGGGACAGGGCAACCACGAGCAGTACTTC
>TRBV6-5|TRBJ1-6|TRBD1|-
CASRIGQGAASPLHF
TGTGCCAGCAGGATCGGACAGGGGGCGGCTTCACCCCTCCACTTT
>TRBV6-5|TRBJ1-2|-|-
CASSSSGDQGYTF
TGTGCCAGCAGCTCCTCAGGGGATCAAGGCTACACCTTC
>TRBV4-1|TRBJ2-7|-|few
CASSQGLRGGYEQYF
TGCGCCAGCAGCCAAGGGTTAAGAGGGGGTTACGAGCAGTACTTC
>TRBV5-5|TRBJ1-1|TRBD1|-
CASSSRQGRGTEAFF
TGTGCCAGCAGCTCCCGACAGGGTAGGGGCACTGAAGCTTTCTTT
>TRBV19|TRBJ1-1|-|-
CASKRTPRGNTEAFF
TGTGCCAGTAAGAGGACACCCAGAGGGAACACTGAAGCTTTCTTT
>TRBV27|TRBJ2-5|TRBD2|few
CASSISGGGGAATQYF
TGTGCCAGCAGTATATCAGGCGGGGGGGGAGCGGCGACCCAGTACTTC
>TRBV10-3|TRBJ1-2|-|-
CAISPGQPFNYGYTF
TGTGCCATCAGTCCCGGACAGCCCTTTAACTATGGCTACACCTTC
>TRBV7-9|TRBJ1-1|-|-
CASSLSPRGTEAFF
TGTGCCAGCAGCCTCTCCCCCAGGGGTACTGAAGCTTTCTTT
>TRBV5-4|TRBJ1-4|-|-
CASSRWGDNEKLFF
TGTGCCAGCAGCCGTTGGGGGGATAATGAAAAACTGTTTTTT
>TRBV5-5|TRBJ2-2|TRBD1|-
CASSLQGAGTGELFF
TGTGCCAGCAGCTTACAGGGGGCTGGTACCGGGGAGCTGTTTTTT
>TRBV5-6|TRBJ1-5|-|-
CASSFSGWRVRQPQHF
TGTGCCAGCAGCTTTTCGGGATGGAGGGTCCGCCAACCCCAGCATTTT
>TRBV10-1|TRBJ1-2|TRBD1|-
CASRPSTGMHGYTF
TGCGCCAGCAGGCCCTCGACAGGGATGCATGGCTACACCTTC
>TRBV27|TRBJ2-7|-|once
CASSLTVQPSYEQYF
TGTGCCAGCAGCCTAACAGTGCAACCTTCCTACGAGCAGTACTTC
>TRBV5-6|TRBJ1-1|-|-
CASSLADRGGRNTEAFF
TGTGCCAGCAGCTTGGCGGACCGGGGGGGTAGGAACACTGAAGCTTTCTTT
>TRBV7-9|TRBJ1-4|TRBD1|-
CASSLGLAGGREKLFF
TGTGCCAGCAGCCTCGGACTCGCAGGGGGACGGGAAAAACTGTTTTTT
>TRBV19|TRBJ1-6|TRBD1|-
CASWGQANSPLHF
TGTGCCAGTTGGGGACAGGCGAATTCACCCCTCCACTTT
>TRBV7-6|TRBJ2-7|TRBD2|once
CASSGLAGASYEQYF
TGTGCCAGCAGCGGGCTAGCGGGGGCTTCCTACGAGCAGTACTTC
>TRBV11-2|TRBJ2-7|TRBD2|-
CASRPLGLVIYEQYF
TGTGCCAGCAGACCCCTGGGACTAGTTATCTACGAGCAGTACTTC
>TRBV19|TRBJ2-5|-|-
CASSIDLSQETQYF
TGTGCCAGTAGTATCGACTTATCCCAAGAGACCCAGTACTTC
>TRBV13|TRBJ1-2|TRBD1|-
CASSPAGQGSISGYTF
TGTGCCAGCAGCCCGGCCGGACAGGGTAGTATCTCTGGCTACACCTTC
>TRBV19|TRBJ1-1|TRBD1|-
CASSIGHRGPEAFF
TGTGCCAGTAGTATAGGCCACAGGGGGCCTGAAGCTTTCTTT
>TRBV11-2|TRBJ1-5|-|-
CASSPAGSNQPQHF
TGTGCCAGCAGCCCAGCAGGGAGCAATCAGCCCCAGCATTTT
>TRBV2|TRBJ1-2|TRBD1|-
CASSAGTGYGYTF
TGTGCCAGCAGTGCAGGGACAGGCTATGGCTACACCTTC
>TRBV10-2|TRBJ1-5|-|few
CASSEDGTQPQHF
TGCGCCAGCAGTGAGGATGGCACTCAGCCCCAGCATTTT
>TRBV18|TRBJ2-5|-|-
CASSPRRGGAETQYF
TGTGCCAGCTCACCCAGGCGGGGCGGCGCAGAGACCCAGTACTTC
>TRBV5-1|TRBJ2-1|TRBD2|-
CASGLLAGAPYNEQFF
TGCGCCAGCGGCCTCTTAGCGGGGGCCCCCTACAATGAGCAGTTCTTC
>TRBV29-1|TRBJ2-5|TRBD1|-
CSVGTGGLGETQYF
TGCAGCGTAGGGACAGGGGGATTGGGAGAGACCCAGTACTTC
>TRBV18|TRBJ1-1|TRBD1|few
CASSPGDRSEAFF
TGTGCCAGCTCACCAGGGGACAGATCCGAAGCTTTCTTT
>TRBV6-6|TRBJ1-5|-|-
CASMTVTGSNQPQHF
TGTGCCAGCATGACAGTAACTGGAAGCAATCAGCCCCAGCATTTT
>TRBV7-6|TRBJ2-3|TRBD1|-
CASSLAGTGADTQYF
TGTGCCAGCAGCTTAGCCGGGACAGGGGCAGATACGCAGTATTTT
>TRBV18|TRBJ2-7|TRBD1|once
CASFPSKPTGTVSYEQYF
TGTGCCAGCTTCCCATCTAAACCCACAGGGACAGTCTCCTACGAGCAGTACTTC
>TRBV7-9|TRBJ2-7|-|-
CASSSTGLSPTNQYF
TGTGCCAGCAGCTCAACGGGACTGAGTCCTACGAACCAGTACTTC